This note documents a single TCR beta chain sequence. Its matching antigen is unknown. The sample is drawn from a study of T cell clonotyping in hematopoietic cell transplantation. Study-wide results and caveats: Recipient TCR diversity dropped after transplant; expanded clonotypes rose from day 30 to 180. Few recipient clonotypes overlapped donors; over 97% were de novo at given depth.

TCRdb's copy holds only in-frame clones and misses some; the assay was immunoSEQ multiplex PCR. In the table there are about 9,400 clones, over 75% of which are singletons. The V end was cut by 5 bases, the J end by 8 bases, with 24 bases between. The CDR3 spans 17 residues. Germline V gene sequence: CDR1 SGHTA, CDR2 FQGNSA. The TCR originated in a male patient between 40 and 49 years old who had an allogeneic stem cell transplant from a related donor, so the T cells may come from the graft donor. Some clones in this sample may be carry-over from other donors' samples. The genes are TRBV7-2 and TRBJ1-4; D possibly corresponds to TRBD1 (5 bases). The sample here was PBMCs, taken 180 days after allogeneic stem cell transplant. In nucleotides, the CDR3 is TGTGCCAGCAGCCGTCTCTACTTCGGGGGGGTGAGGGAAAAACTGTTTTTT. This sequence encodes CASSRLYFGGVREKLFF.